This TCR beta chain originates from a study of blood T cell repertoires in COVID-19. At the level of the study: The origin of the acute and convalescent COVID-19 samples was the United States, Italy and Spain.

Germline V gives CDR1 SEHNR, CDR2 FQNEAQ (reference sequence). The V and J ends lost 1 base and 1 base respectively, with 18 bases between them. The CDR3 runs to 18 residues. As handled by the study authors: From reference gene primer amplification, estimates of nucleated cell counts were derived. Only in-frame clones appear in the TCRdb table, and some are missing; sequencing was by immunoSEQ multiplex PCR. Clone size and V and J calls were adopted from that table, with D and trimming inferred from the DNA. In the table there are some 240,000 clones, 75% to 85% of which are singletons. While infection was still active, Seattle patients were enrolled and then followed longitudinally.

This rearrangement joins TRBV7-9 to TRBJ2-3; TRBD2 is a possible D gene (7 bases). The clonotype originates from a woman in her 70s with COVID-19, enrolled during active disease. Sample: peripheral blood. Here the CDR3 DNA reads TGTGCCAGCAGCTTAGGCGCGGGGGCAGTTTGGGGCACAGATACGCAGTATTTT. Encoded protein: CASSLGAGAVWGTDTQYF.